These 14 T cell receptor beta chains came from one sample sequenced in a study of blood T cell repertoires in COVID-19. TCRdb's table, derived via immunoSEQ multiplex PCR, lists solely in-frame clones and lacks some. The data show approximately 330,000 clones, around 90% seen once. The sequenced sample was peripheral blood. These receptors all come from a man in his thirties or forties with COVID-19, enrolled during active disease.

The rearrangement uses TRBV21-1 and TRBJ2-2; TRBD2 is the table's D call and was not checked against the DNA. TRBV21-1 is annotated as a pseudogene. The CDR3 loop spans 18 amino acids. The CDR3 region has the DNA TGTGCCAGCAGAGACCACTTGGCGGGGGCCCCGAACACCGGGGAGCTGTTTTTT. This codes for CASRDHLAGAPNTGELFF.

V gene TRBV7-2 combines with J gene TRBJ1-4; 9 nucleotides line up with TRBD1. Germline trimming cut 5 bases from V and 7 bases from J; bases unmatched to any gene: 8. This CDR3 is built from 15 residues. Germline values: CDR1 SGHTA, CDR2 FQGNSA. CDR3 sequence: CASSRNRGPGEKLFF. The DNA for the CDR3 is TGTGCCAGCAGCCGTAACAGGGGGCCCGGTGAAAAACTGTTTTTT. The entire variable domain, with the rest obtained from reference TRBV7-2 and TRBJ1-4, is as follows: GAGVSQSPSNKVTEKGKDVELRCDPISGHTALYWYRQSLGQGLEFLIYFQGNSAPDKSGLPSDRFSAERTGGSVSTLTIQRTQQEDSAVYLCASSRNRGPGEKLFFGSGTQLSVL.

The genes are TRBV4-3 and TRBJ2-7, with 9 nucleotides matching TRBD1. V gave up 1 base and J gave up 4 bases; unmatched junction bases: 5. Germline V gene lookup returns CDR1 LGHNA and CDR2 YSLEER. The CDR3 contains 15 residues. The CDR3, as DNA: TGCGCCAGCAGCCAAGCTGACAGGGGGACTTACGAGCAGTACTTC. Amino acid sequence: CASSQADRGTYEQYF.

The chain links TRBV7-2 to TRBJ1-1, with a possible D match to TRBD1 (5 bases). CDR3 length equals 15 residues. The V end lost 1 base, the J end lost 5 bases, and 14 bases lay between the germline ends. Germline assignment: CDR1 SGHTA and CDR2 FQGNSA. The CDR3 loop reads CASSLEGGAATEAFF. The CDR3 bases are TGTGCCAGCAGCTTAGAGGGAGGGGCCGCGACTGAAGCTTTCTTT.

The chain uses TRBV5-4 and TRBJ2-3, with TRBD1 matching over 10 bases. Per the germline V gene, CDR1 is SGHNT and CDR2 is YYREEE (reference sequence). V trimming: 4 bases; J trimming: 1 base; junction bases outside the gene matches: 6. The CDR3 is 16 residues long. The CDR3 sequence is CASSRRGTGGTDTQYF. CDR3 in DNA: TGTGCCAGCAGCCGTCGAGGGACAGGGGGCACAGATACGCAGTATTTT.

The V and J genes are TRBV6-2 or TRBV6-3 and TRBJ2-5, with 9 bases that match TRBD1. Germline CDR1 MNHEY, CDR2 SVGEGT. Germline trimming cut 2 bases from V and 4 bases from J; bases unmatched to any gene: 5. There are 15 residues in the CDR3. CDR3 loop: CASSYIGTGPETQYF. DNA of the CDR3: TGTGCCAGCAGTTACATTGGGACAGGGCCAGAGACCCAGTACTTC.

V and J are TRBV9 and TRBJ2-7, with D possibly matching TRBD1 (5 bases). CDR3 length: 14 amino acids. Germline CDR1 reads SGDLS; CDR2 reads YYNGEE. The V and J ends lost 3 bases and 0 bases respectively, with 10 bases between them. This CDR3 reads CASSAQGSSYEQYF. The CDR3 DNA is TGTGCCAGCAGCGCCCAGGGCAGCTCCTACGAGCAGTACTTC. Combining the CDR3 with reference TRBV9 and TRBJ2-7 gives the whole variable domain DSGVTQTPKHLITATGQRVTLRCSPRSGDLSVYWYQQSLDQGLQFLIQYYNGEERAKGNILERFSAQQFPDLHSELNLSSLELGDSALYFCASSAQGSSYEQYFGPGTRLTVT.

The chain joins TRBV5-4 to TRBJ1-2; no reliable D call. The CDR3 loop spans 14 amino acids. Germline loops: CDR1 SGHNT, CDR2 YYREEE (reference sequence). V was trimmed by 4 bases and J by 4 bases, leaving 14 bases between them. The CDR3 DNA sequence: TGTGCCAGCAGCCGCCTGGGAGTTTTCTATGGCTACACCTTC. It codes for CASSRLGVFYGYTF.

The V gene is TRBV24-1, the J gene TRBJ2-1, with 10 bases fitting TRBD2. CDR1 and CDR2 (germline): KGHDR, SFDVKD. The CDR3 is 16 amino acids. Unmatched junction bases numbered 4, after V lost 4 bases and J lost 2 bases. CDR3 loop: CATSDPLAGPYNEQFF. CDR3 coding DNA: TGTGCCACCAGTGACCCACTAGCGGGACCCTACAATGAGCAGTTCTTC.

The V gene is TRBV2, the J gene TRBJ2-2; 9 bases are shared with TRBD1. The germline gives CDR1 SNHLY, CDR2 FYNNEI. The CDR3 is made up of 14 amino acids. The V segment lost 8 bases and the J segment 3 bases; nucleotides outside the gene matches: 4. The CDR3 reads CASGRQGDTGELFF. CDR3 bases: TGTGCCAGCGGTAGACAGGGGGACACCGGGGAGCTGTTTTTT.

V usage is TRBV5-6 and J usage is TRBJ1-4; no definite D call. This CDR3 contains 16 residues. Deletions cut 4 bases from V and 5 bases from J, with 18 bases between. Germline V gene lookup returns CDR1 SGHDT and CDR2 YYEEEE. As DNA, the CDR3 is TGTGCCAGCAGCAGGAGAACAACCGGTGTCAATGAAAAACTGTTTTTT. Protein: CASSRRTTGVNEKLFF.

V is TRBV2 and J is TRBJ1-5; 8 bases line up with TRBD1. V gave up 7 bases and J gave up 6 bases; unmatched junction bases: 8. This CDR3 spans 14 amino acids. The germline V gene encodes CDR1 SNHLY and CDR2 FYNNEI. The DNA of the CDR3 is TGTGCCAGCATGTACACAGGGGGAGGTCAGCCCCAGCATTTT. Encoded protein: CASMYTGGGQPQHF.

The chain combines TRBV6-5 with TRBJ2-7; tentatively, D is TRBD2 (6 bases). V was cut by 6 bases and J by 4 bases, with 16 bases left in between. This CDR3 is built from 14 residues. Germline V gene sequence: CDR1 MNHEY, CDR2 SVGAGI. CDR3 in DNA: TGTGCCAGCAGGGCCGGACTACTAAGTTACGAGCAGTACTTC. It encodes CASRAGLLSYEQYF.

This clone was detected once. The V gene is TRBV7-3, the J gene TRBJ1-2; a weak D match, TRBD1 (6 bases). The ends were cut back, 5 bases at V and 5 bases at J, with 24 bases in the middle. This CDR3 is built from 17 residues. From germline, CDR1 is SGHTA and CDR2 FQGTGA. This CDR3 is CASSPAGGNGGEYGYTF. CDR3 DNA: TGTGCCAGCAGCCCCGCGGGGGGCAATGGGGGGGAATATGGCTACACCTTC.